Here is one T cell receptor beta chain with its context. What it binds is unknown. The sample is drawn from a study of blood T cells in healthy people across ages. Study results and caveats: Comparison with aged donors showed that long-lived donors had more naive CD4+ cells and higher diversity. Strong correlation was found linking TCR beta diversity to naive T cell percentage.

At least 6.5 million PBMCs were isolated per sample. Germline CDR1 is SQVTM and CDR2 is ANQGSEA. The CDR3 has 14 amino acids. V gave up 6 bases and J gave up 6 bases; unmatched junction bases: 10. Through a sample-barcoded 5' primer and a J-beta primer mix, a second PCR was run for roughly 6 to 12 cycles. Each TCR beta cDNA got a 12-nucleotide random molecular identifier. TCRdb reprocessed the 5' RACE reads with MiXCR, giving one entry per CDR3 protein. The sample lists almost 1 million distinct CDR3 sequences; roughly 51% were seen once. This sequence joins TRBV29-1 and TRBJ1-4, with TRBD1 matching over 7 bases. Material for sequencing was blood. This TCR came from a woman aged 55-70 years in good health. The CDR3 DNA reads TGCAGCGTCCTCTCCTGGGACAGAGATGAAAAACTGTTTTTT. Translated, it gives CSVLSWDRDEKLFF.